Listed below are T cell receptor beta chains from one sample, sequenced in a study of neurological immune-mediated disorders. MiXCR was run by TCRdb on the 5' RACE reads, yielding one entry per CDR3 protein. The data contain 45,000 to 65,000 distinct CDR3 sequences, about 3.7% of them singletons. The source material was PBMCs. The receptor set was obtained from a middle-aged man with multiple sclerosis. Both conserved end residues are part of each CDR3. Fields, in order: J gene, D gene, clone size, V gene, CDR3 protein, CDR3 DNA. A D gene is named only where the DNA matches it firmly. Rows give clone size only sometimes, using once, few, many, or a class for an expanded clone.

>TRBJ1-2|-|many|TRBV12-3/TRBV12-4
CASSFKRGSGYTF
TGTGCCAGCAGTTTTAAGAGGGGAAGTGGCTACACCTTC
>TRBJ2-2|-|many|TRBV5-1
CASSLRDIGTGELFF
TGCGCCAGCAGCTTAAGGGACATAGGGACCGGGGAGCTGTTTTTT
>TRBJ2-1|TRBD1|many|TRBV27
CASSLLNRGRINEQFF
TGTGCCAGCAGTTTATTGAACAGGGGGCGAATCAATGAGCAGTTCTTC
>TRBJ2-1|TRBD2|-|TRBV10-3
CAIRSNTGGQGNEQFF
TGTGCCATCAGAAGTAATACGGGGGGGCAGGGCAATGAGCAGTTCTTC
>TRBJ2-2|-|many|TRBV29-1
CSVDEAGAGELFF
TGCAGCGTTGATGAGGCCGGAGCCGGGGAGCTGTTTTTT
>TRBJ1-3|-|many|TRBV3-1
CASSQDAGRYSGNTIYF
TGTGCCAGCAGCCAAGATGCCGGGAGGTATTCTGGAAACACCATATATTTT
>TRBJ2-1|-|many|TRBV28
CASRGWTVSSYNEQFF
TGTGCCAGCAGGGGGTGGACGGTGAGTTCCTACAATGAGCAGTTCTTC
>TRBJ1-1|TRBD1|many|TRBV7-2
CASSFGQGAPRTLEAFF
TGTGCCAGCAGCTTCGGACAGGGGGCACCGCGTACACTGGAAGCTTTCTTT
>TRBJ2-5|TRBD1|many|TRBV15
CATSREGQGHETQYF
TGTGCCACCAGCAGAGAGGGACAGGGGCACGAGACCCAGTACTTC
>TRBJ1-1|-|many|TRBV7-9
CASSWGTANTEAFF
TGTGCCAGCAGCTGGGGGACCGCGAACACTGAAGCTTTCTTT
>TRBJ2-2|-|few|TRBV20-1
CSARLAGGELFF
TGCAGTGCTAGGCTGGCCGGCGGGGAGCTGTTTTTT
>TRBJ2-7|-|many|TRBV4-2
CASSQNYEQYF
TGTGCCAGCAGCCAAAACTACGAGCAGTACTTC
>TRBJ1-5|TRBD1|many|TRBV6-1
CASSGGQGWQPQHF
TGTGCCAGCAGTGGGGGACAGGGATGGCAGCCCCAGCATTTT
>TRBJ2-7|TRBD1|many|TRBV15
CATSRGSGTGAYEQYF
TGTGCCACCAGCAGAGGTTCCGGGACAGGCGCCTACGAGCAGTACTTC
>TRBJ1-2|-|many|TRBV10-3
CAISEPSEGNYGYTF
TGTGCCATCAGTGAGCCATCCGAGGGCAACTATGGCTACACCTTC
>TRBJ1-5|-|many|TRBV20-1
CSASDQSYSNQPQHF
TGCAGTGCTAGTGATCAGAGCTATAGCAATCAGCCCCAGCATTTT
>TRBJ1-3|-|many|TRBV7-2
CASSLETYSGNTIYF
TGTGCCAGCAGCTTAGAGACCTACTCTGGAAACACCATATATTTT
>TRBJ2-7|-|many|TRBV5-6
CASSLEGDRHEQYF
TGTGCCAGCAGCTTGGAAGGGGACCGCCACGAGCAGTACTTC
>TRBJ1-5|-|many|TRBV7-8
CASPNGNQPQHF
TGTGCCAGCCCTAATGGGAACCAGCCCCAGCATTTT
>TRBJ2-2|-|-|TRBV7-2
CASSSAAGLNTGELFF
TGTGCCAGCAGCTCGGCCGCCGGACTAAACACCGGGGAGCTGTTTTTT
>TRBJ2-4|TRBD1|many|TRBV28
CASSFRQGFGNIQYF
TGTGCCAGCAGTTTCCGACAGGGTTTCGGAAACATTCAGTACTTC
>TRBJ2-1|TRBD2|many|TRBV3-1
CASSQGVAGGGNEQFF
TGTGCCAGCAGCCAAGGAGTGGCGGGGGGAGGTAATGAGCAGTTCTTC
>TRBJ2-2|-|many|TRBV7-3
CASSLTGRGASTGELFF
TGTGCCAGCAGCTTAACGGGGAGGGGGGCCTCCACCGGGGAGCTGTTTTTT
>TRBJ2-7|-|many|TRBV29-1
CSVLTVRSSYEQYF
TGCAGCGTTTTGACAGTCCGGAGCTCCTACGAGCAGTACTTC
>TRBJ2-5|-|many|TRBV7-9
CAGTNSGAQETQYF
TGTGCCGGTACGAATTCAGGGGCACAAGAGACCCAGTACTTC
>TRBJ1-1|-|many|TRBV12-3/TRBV12-4
CASMAWGTEAFF
TGTGCCAGCATGGCGTGGGGGACTGAAGCTTTCTTT
>TRBJ1-3|-|-|TRBV6-1
CASSEWGEIGNTIYF
TGTGCCAGCAGTGAATGGGGGGAGATCGGAAACACCATATATTTT
>TRBJ1-1|-|many|TRBV12-3/TRBV12-4
CASSLGGARVNTEAFF
TGTGCCAGCAGTTTAGGGGGGGCGCGGGTGAACACTGAAGCTTTCTTT
>TRBJ2-7|-|many|TRBV6-5
CASRTGFREYF
TGTGCCAGCAGGACGGGATTTCGGGAGTACTTC
>TRBJ2-2|-|-|TRBV10-2
CASSELADLITGELFF
TGCGCCAGCAGTGAGTTAGCGGACCTCATTACCGGGGAGCTGTTTTTT
>TRBJ2-5|-|many|TRBV5-5
CASRPGSHLYQETQYF
TGTGCCAGCCGCCCTGGGTCCCACTTGTACCAAGAGACCCAGTACTTC
>TRBJ1-1|-|-|TRBV12-3/TRBV12-4
CASSLTSTEAFF
TGTGCCAGCAGTTTGACCTCCACTGAAGCTTTCTTT
>TRBJ1-2|-|many|TRBV5-5
CASSQAGTYGYTF
TGTGCCAGCAGCCAGGCAGGAACCTATGGCTACACCTTC
>TRBJ1-5|TRBD1|many|TRBV20-1
CSATGTGTQPQHF
TGCAGTGCTACCGGGACAGGTACTCAGCCCCAGCATTTT
>TRBJ1-5|-|few|TRBV7-9
CASSPDVGSNQPQHF
TGTGCCAGCAGCCCGGATGTGGGGAGCAATCAGCCCCAGCATTTT
>TRBJ2-2|-|few|TRBV6-2/TRBV6-3
CASRRGAGELFF
TGTGCCAGCAGGAGGGGGGCCGGGGAGCTGTTTTTT
>TRBJ2-2|TRBD1|many|TRBV9
CASSTGQFANTGELFF
TGTGCCAGCAGCACGGGACAGTTCGCGAACACCGGGGAGCTGTTTTTT
>TRBJ1-1|-|many|TRBV12-3/TRBV12-4
CASSTLDRTEAFF
TGTGCCAGCAGTACACTCGACAGGACTGAAGCTTTCTTT
>TRBJ2-1|TRBD1|many|TRBV12-3/TRBV12-4
CASSYQGASEQFF
TGTGCCAGCAGTTATCAGGGGGCCAGTGAGCAGTTCTTC
>TRBJ2-1|TRBD2|many|TRBV12-3/TRBV12-4
CASSLLAGGLDEQFF
TGTGCCAGCTCCCTACTAGCGGGGGGGCTCGATGAGCAGTTCTTC
>TRBJ1-4|TRBD1|many|TRBV4-1
CASSGQEYEKLFF
TGCGCCAGCAGTGGACAGGAATATGAAAAACTGTTTTTT
>TRBJ1-1|TRBD1|-|TRBV20-1
CSARTGVKTEAFF
TGCAGTGCTAGGACAGGGGTAAAGACTGAAGCTTTCTTT
>TRBJ1-2|TRBD1|many|TRBV4-1
CASSQDRTGSNYGYTF
TGCGCCAGCAGCCAAGATCGGACAGGGAGTAACTATGGCTACACCTTC
>TRBJ2-5|-|many|TRBV5-1
CASSLQETQYF
TGCGCCAGCAGCTTACAAGAGACCCAGTACTTC
>TRBJ2-7|-|many|TRBV29-1
CSVPGTRGTYEQYF
TGCAGCGTTCCAGGTACCCGGGGGACCTACGAGCAGTACTTC
>TRBJ2-3|-|many|TRBV6-5
CASSPEAARGTDTQYF
TGTGCCAGCAGTCCTGAAGCAGCGCGCGGCACAGATACGCAGTATTTT
>TRBJ2-2|-|many|TRBV7-3
CASSPRGGANTGELFF
TGTGCCAGCAGCCCTAGGGGGGGAGCGAACACCGGGGAGCTGTTTTTT
>TRBJ2-1|-|many|TRBV9
CASSVSEGGTYNEQFF
TGTGCCAGCAGCGTAAGTGAGGGGGGAACCTACAATGAGCAGTTCTTC
>TRBJ1-5|-|-|TRBV6-1
CASSVQQDQPQHF
TGTGCCAGCAGTGTCCAGCAGGATCAGCCCCAGCATTTT
>TRBJ1-3|-|many|TRBV13
CASSLRRTGNTIYF
TGTGCCAGCAGCTTGCGACGGACTGGAAACACCATATATTTT